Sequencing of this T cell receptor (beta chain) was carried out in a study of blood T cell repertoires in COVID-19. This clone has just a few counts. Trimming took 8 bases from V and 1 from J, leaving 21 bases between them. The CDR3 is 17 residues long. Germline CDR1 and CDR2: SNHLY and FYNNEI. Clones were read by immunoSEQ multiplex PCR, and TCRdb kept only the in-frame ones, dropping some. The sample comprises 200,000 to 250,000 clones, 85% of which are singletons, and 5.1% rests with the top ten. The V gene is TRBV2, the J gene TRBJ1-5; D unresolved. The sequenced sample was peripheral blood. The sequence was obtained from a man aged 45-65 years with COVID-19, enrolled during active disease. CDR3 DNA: TGTGCCAGCGTGGGAGGGTCAGGACGTACGAGCAATCAGCCCCAGCATTTT. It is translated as CASVGGSGRTSNQPQHF. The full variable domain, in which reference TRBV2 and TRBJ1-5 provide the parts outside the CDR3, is EPEVTQTPSHQVTQMGQEVILRCVPISNHLYFYWYRQILGQKVEFLVSFYNNEISEKSEIFDDQFSVERPDGSNFTLKIRSTKLEDSAMYFCASVGGSGRTSNQPQHFGDGTRLSIL.